This T cell receptor beta chain emerged from a study of blood T cell repertoires in COVID-19 (dated by TCRdb to about 2020). Regarding the research as a whole: Samples from collaborators originated in the United States, Italy and Spain and spanned both the acute and convalescent phases of COVID-19. Samples came from the ongoing ImmuneRACE study (first 160 participants) plus 1,254 subjects from 6 global collaborators. Sample metadata almost always included a de-identified subject ID, COVID-19 status, age in years and sex. Where available, HLA class I and class II types were taken from metadata supplied by the sample provider and were not determined by assay-based typing. The repertoires were made available in a free public database intended to serve as a resource for research on the immune response to SARS-CoV-2. Subjects who had been exposed to COVID-19, were actively infected with it, or had recovered from it provided the deeply sampled blood TCRbeta repertoires that made up the dataset. The prospective study material was composed of cDNA or gDNA derived from T cells, B-cell-depleted T cells, or PBMCs. Points the paper makes about the study in general: The amount of clinical and demographic metadata varied by source and participant and was provided uncurated.

Based on the germline V gene (reference sequence), the CDR1 and CDR2 sequences are GTSNPN and SVGIG. Counted from cysteine to phenylalanine, this CDR3 has 13 amino acids. Only the CDR3 region is kept as DNA, spanning 39 bases read in frame from base 1. Relative to germline, V is 7 bases shorter and J is 4 bases shorter, with 14 bases between their ends. TCRbeta CDR3 regions were amplified from genomic DNA by means of the immunoSEQ Assay, a bias-controlled multiplex PCR. In the original analysis: The number of nucleated cells in each sample was estimated by amplification of reference gene primers within the assay. Sequence reads were collapsed and filtered to measure the absolute abundance of every unique TCRbeta CDR3 rearrangement. For each sample, productive Simpson clonality was calculated as the square root of Simpson's diversity index across productive rearrangements. The table comes from immuneACCESS by way of TCRdb, which keeps in-frame sequences with V and J called. Part of the clones is missing from these tables; in studies checked, under half for an unresolved V gene and the rest for unknown reasons. D and trimming come from the DNA, and the V and J calls and clone size come from that table. The sample table holds roughly 61,000 clones, of which about 75% were seen once. The ten largest account for about half of the sample.

As to this clone: Its antigen is not yet known. No base quality values were provided; no much bigger clone lies one nucleotide off.

Participants in the prospective study were enrolled through a virtual design, were aged roughly 18 to 100 years, and lived in about 25 United States geographic areas. To assign participants to cohorts, the prospective study relied on clinical history that participants themselves reported in a screening survey and a study questionnaire. Exposed participants had been in contact, within 2 weeks of entering the study, with a person who had a PCR-confirmed or clinician-diagnosed case of COVID-19. Mobile phlebotomists in the prospective study collected whole blood, serum and a nasopharyngeal or oropharyngeal swab from every participant. Over a roughly two-month period, participants in the prospective study had the option of providing additional blood draws and questionnaires. Before DNA extraction, prospective study blood samples were shipped either frozen or at room temperature.

The TCR comes from a woman aged 60-70 years who had been exposed to COVID-19. Sequences were obtained from PBMCs or T cells enriched from blood (not recorded which). The rearranged chain carries TRBV30 and TRBJ1-5; TRBD1 could be the D gene, as 6 bases match. The CDR3 here reads CASAQGLNQPQHF. The DNA sequence follows: TGTGCCTCAGCCCAGGGGCTAAATCAGCCCCAGCATTTT.